This T cell receptor beta chain came from a study of T-cell reconstitution after alpha-beta-depleted transplantation in children listed by TCRdb under 2016. Regarding the complete study: T-cell immune reconstitution after TCRalphabeta/CD19-depleted allogeneic hematopoietic cell transplantation in children was quantitatively tracked in the study by means of TCR repertoire profiling.

Libraries came from PCR. Sequencing was carried out with an Illumina HiSeq 2500. To normalize quantification of the TCRbeta repertoire, the TCR libraries were built with molecular barcoding that relied on unique molecular identifiers. TCRdb took the public reads, trimmed them with fastp at Q25, ran MiXCR for clone calling and kept in-frame beta chains. Every entry covers one CDR3 protein and lists the most common genes and DNA from its rows. Here the sample has fewer than 450,000 distinct CDR3 sequences; roughly 17% occur a single time. The ten largest clones represent about 41% of the sample. In light of the paper, this sample's treatment or condition label describes: allogeneic hematopoietic cell transplantation with graft depleted of TCRalphabeta T cells and CD19 B cells. The children who served as transplant recipients had been given grafts of TCRalphabeta/CD19-depleted allogeneic hematopoietic cells.

From the cysteine through the phenylalanine, the CDR3 covers 12 amino acids. The sequence is cut down to CDR3 DNA, 36 bases in frame from base 1. Relative to germline, V is missing 5 bases and J is missing 14 bases, with 6 bases of the junction outside any gene match. Based on the germline V gene, the CDR1 and CDR2 sequences are SGHAT and FQNNGV. Broader findings and caveats from the paper: About two months after transplant, the apparently early recovery of alphabetaT-cell counts reportedly depended on just several hundred clones that had expanded rapidly and came from non-depleted graft cells. In some patients, the high TCRbeta diversity seen at day 60 was put down to recipient T cells and intrathymic progenitors that had survived conditioning. The frequencies of hyperexpanded clones fell over the following months, and after one year, T-cell counts and TCRbeta diversity were mostly attributed to newly produced T cells.

A word on this clonotype: Its cognate antigen has yet to be identified. The sample holds no much larger clone one base away, and base qualities are not on file.

This clonotype originated in a male patient under 10 years old who had a stem cell transplant for acute lymphoblastic leukemia, so the T cells may come from the graft donor. The chain is made from TRBV11-2 and TRBJ2-3, and 11 junctional nucleotides match TRBD2. This specimen was PBMCs, mostly from graft donor cells, taken 360 days after TCRalphabeta/CD19-depleted stem cell transplant. The bases are TGTGCCAGCAGCCTGACTAGCGGGATACCGTATTTT. Its protein reads: CASSLTSGIPYF.